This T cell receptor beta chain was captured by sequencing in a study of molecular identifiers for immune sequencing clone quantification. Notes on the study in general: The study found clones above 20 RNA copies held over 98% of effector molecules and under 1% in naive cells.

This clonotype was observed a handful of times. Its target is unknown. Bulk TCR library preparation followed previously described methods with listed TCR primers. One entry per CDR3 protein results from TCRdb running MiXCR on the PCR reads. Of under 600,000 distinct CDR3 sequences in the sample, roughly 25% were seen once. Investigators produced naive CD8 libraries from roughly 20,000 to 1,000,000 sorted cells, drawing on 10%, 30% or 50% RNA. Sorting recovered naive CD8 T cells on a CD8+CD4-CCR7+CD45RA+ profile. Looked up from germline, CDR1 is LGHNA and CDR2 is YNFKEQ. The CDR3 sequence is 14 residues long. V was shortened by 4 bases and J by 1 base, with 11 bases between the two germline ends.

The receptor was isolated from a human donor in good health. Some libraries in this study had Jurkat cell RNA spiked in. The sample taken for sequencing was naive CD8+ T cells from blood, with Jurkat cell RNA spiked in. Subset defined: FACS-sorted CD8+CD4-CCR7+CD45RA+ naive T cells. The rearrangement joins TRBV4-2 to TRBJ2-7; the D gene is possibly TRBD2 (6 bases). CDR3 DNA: TGTGCCAGCAGCCTTGGGACTTATTCCTACGAGCAGTACTTC. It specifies CASSLGTYSYEQYF.